One and the same sample provided the 3 T cell receptor beta chains below, sequenced in a study of cytomegalovirus exposure and HLA in healthy donors. Both 60 Vbeta primers and 13 Jbeta primers went into the PCR. The repertoire was sequenced with immunoSEQ multiplex PCR; TCRdb's copy has only in-frame clones and lacks some. The sample holds 150,000 or so clones, over 60% seen once. Sequenced sample: PBMCs. The receptors originated from a woman in her forties in good health and CMV-seronegative.

This clone has more than one count but fewer than ten. V gene TRBV14 combines with J gene TRBJ1-2; perhaps TRBD1 as D (5 bases). The CDR3 has 15 amino acids. V gave up 3 bases and J gave up 3 bases, with 14 bases separating them. Per the germline V gene, CDR1 is SGHDN and CDR2 is FVKESK. CDR3 sequence reads: CASSQTGGSDYGYTF. The CDR3 DNA is TGTGCCAGCAGCCAGACCGGGGGGTCGGACTATGGCTACACCTTC.

The chain links TRBV5-1 to TRBJ1-2; D not certain. Germline V gives CDR1 SGHRS, CDR2 YFSETQ. The CDR3 runs to 15 residues. V was shortened by 1 base and J by 8 bases, with 18 bases between the two germline ends. CDR3 protein: CASSLWPFGDGGYTF. DNA for the CDR3: TGCGCCAGCAGCTTGTGGCCCTTCGGTGACGGGGGCTACACCTTC.

The rearrangement links TRBV28 to TRBJ2-7, with TRBD1 matching 7 bases. Looked up from germline, CDR1 is MDHEN and CDR2 is SYDVKM. This CDR3 has 15 amino acids. Germline trimming cut 6 bases from V and 0 bases from J; bases unmatched to any gene: 8. CDR3: CASSRDSRASYEQYF. In DNA form, the CDR3 reads TGTGCCAGCAGCCGGGACAGCCGAGCCTCCTACGAGCAGTACTTC.